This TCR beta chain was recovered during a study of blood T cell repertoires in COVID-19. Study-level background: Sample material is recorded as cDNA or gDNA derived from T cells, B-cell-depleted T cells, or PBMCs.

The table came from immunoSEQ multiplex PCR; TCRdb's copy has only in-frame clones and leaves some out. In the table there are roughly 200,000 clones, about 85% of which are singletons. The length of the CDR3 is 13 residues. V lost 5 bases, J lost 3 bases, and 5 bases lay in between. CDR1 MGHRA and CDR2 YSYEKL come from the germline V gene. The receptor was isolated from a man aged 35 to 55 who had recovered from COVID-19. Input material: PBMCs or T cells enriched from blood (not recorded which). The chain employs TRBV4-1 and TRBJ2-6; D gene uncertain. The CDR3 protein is CASSSGGANVLTF. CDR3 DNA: TGCGCCAGCAGCTCCGGTGGGGCCAACGTCCTGACTTTC.